This record concerns one T cell receptor (beta chain) sequence. A single record per CDR3 protein comes from TCRdb applying MiXCR to the 5' RACE reads. The sample holds hundreds of thousands of distinct CDR3 sequences, about 16% seen once. Germline CDR1 and CDR2: SGHRS and YFSETQ. V gave up 8 bases and J gave up 3 bases, with 14 bases separating them. This CDR3 comprises 14 residues. The sample belongs to a study of T-cell memory formation after mild COVID-19. The sequence derives from a man aged 18 to 30 who had mild COVID-19 (a few samples of this study predate the infection). Cell type and time point are not known. Sequencing was done on a sample of PBMCs or a T cell subset sorted from them (not recorded which). The chain joins TRBV5-1 to TRBJ2-2; the D gene is possibly TRBD1 (6 bases). This CDR3 is CASFDRKHTGELFF. The CDR3 coding sequence is TGCGCCAGTTTCGACAGGAAGCACACCGGGGAGCTGTTTTTT.